This is a list of T cell receptor beta chains from one sample in a study of T cell responses to AZD1222 COVID-19 vaccine. Clones were read by immunoSEQ multiplex PCR, and TCRdb kept only the in-frame ones, dropping some. The data contain just over 150,000 clones, approximately 91% of them singletons. Sequencing was performed on peripheral blood, taken 28 days after the second AZD1222 dose. The receptors originated from an adult who received the AZD1222 COVID-19 vaccine. The conserved cysteine and the conserved F or W are not part of the CDR3 here.

J	V	CDR3
TRBJ1-2	TRBV4-1	ASSHPRGEIGGYT
TRBJ2-7	TRBV12-3/TRBV12-4	ARVEGSAYEQY
TRBJ1-3	TRBV21-1	ASRPGTEVSNTIY
TRBJ2-7	TRBV7-2	ASSKDQATYEQY
TRBJ2-7	TRBV5-1	ASRRWGAERGGTYEQY
TRBJ2-1	TRBV9	ASSVDLGAYNEQF
TRBJ1-4	TRBV12-3/TRBV12-4	ASSGGNNEKLF
TRBJ1-4	TRBV24-1	ATSDSRGGGEKLF
TRBJ1-6	TRBV15	ATSRTPDLESPLH
TRBJ2-1	TRBV6-5	ASSYRRQGDEQF
TRBJ1-1	TRBV27	ASSFQGSTEAF
TRBJ2-4	TRBV28	ASSPFIAGHIQY
TRBJ1-4	TRBV18	ASSTGRNEKLF
TRBJ1-1	TRBV3-1/TRBV3-2	ASSTTRQNTEAF
TRBJ2-2	TRBV7-8	ASSPYTGELF
TRBJ2-7	TRBV2	ASKKGPFPTYEQY
TRBJ1-2	TRBV28	ASSPELGRGYT
TRBJ2-7	TRBV5-1	ASSLTRDRFYEQY
TRBJ2-2	TRBV9	ASLAGQGSTGELF
TRBJ2-7	TRBV19	ASRPGQGLHYEQY
TRBJ2-3	TRBV7-3	ASSLGTSTDTQY
TRBJ2-2	TRBV12-3/TRBV12-4	ASRLAPELF
TRBJ2-1	TRBV11-2	ASSYTERNEQF
TRBJ1-5	TRBV19	ASTLTGTGGQNNQPQH
TRBJ1-2	TRBV7-9	ASSYTDSYGYT
TRBJ1-5	TRBV6-5	ASSPFAGSNQPQH
TRBJ1-1	TRBV4-2	ASSQASLGAF
TRBJ2-3	TRBV18	ATYSGSPFTDTQY